This T cell receptor beta chain was profiled in a study of blood T cell repertoires in COVID-19. Recruitment covered about 26 US areas and drew participants whose ages spanned roughly 18 to 100 years. Donors in Cohort 3 who had recovered were those with two negative PCRs, healthcare professional clearance, or resolution of their symptoms. In germline, CDR1 is SGHAT, CDR2 FQNNGV. The CDR3 length is 16 residues. Trimming removed 4 bases from V and 2 bases from J; junction bases left unmatched: 4. The repertoire was sequenced with immunoSEQ multiplex PCR; TCRdb's copy has only in-frame clones and lacks some. Of about 200,000 clones listed, 90% are singletons.

The chain combines TRBV11-2 with TRBJ2-5, with 13 bases identical to TRBD2. This receptor was identified in a man aged 25 to 40 who had recovered from COVID-19. What was sequenced was PBMCs or T cells enriched from blood (not recorded which). The CDR3 bases are TGTGCCAGCAGCTCGGGACTAGCGGGGTTTCAAGAGACCCAGTACTTC. Protein product: CASSSGLAGFQETQYF.